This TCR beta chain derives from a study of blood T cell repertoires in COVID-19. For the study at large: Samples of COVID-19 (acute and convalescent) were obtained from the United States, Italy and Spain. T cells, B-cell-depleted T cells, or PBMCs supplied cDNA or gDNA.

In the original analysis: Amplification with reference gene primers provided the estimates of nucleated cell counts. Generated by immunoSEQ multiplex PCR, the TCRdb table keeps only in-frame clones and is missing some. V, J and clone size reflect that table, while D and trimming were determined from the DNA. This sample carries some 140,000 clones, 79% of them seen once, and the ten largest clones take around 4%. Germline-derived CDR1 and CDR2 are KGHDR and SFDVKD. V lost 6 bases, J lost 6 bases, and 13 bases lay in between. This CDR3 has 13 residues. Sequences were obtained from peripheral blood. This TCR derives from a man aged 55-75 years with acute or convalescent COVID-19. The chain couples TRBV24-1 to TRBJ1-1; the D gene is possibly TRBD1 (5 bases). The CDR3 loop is CATSRGGIAEAFF. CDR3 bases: TGTGCCACCAGTAGGGGAGGTATAGCTGAAGCTTTCTTT.